This T cell receptor (beta chain) was sequenced during a study of blood T cells in healthy people across ages. General observations from the study: CMV status of donors was unknown, possibly confounding expanded clonotype changes. Diversity figures derived from one million T cells were judged to underestimate the true value.

Note on this clonotype: The antigen remains undetermined.

CDR3 length equals 16 residues. Germline CDR1 is SGHTA and CDR2 is FQGNSA. V shed 3 bases, J shed 8 bases, and the junction held 12 bases outside the gene matches. Collection of 8.5 to 10 milliliters of peripheral blood was performed for each donor. A second roughly 6 to 11 cycle PCR used barcoded and J-beta primers. Each cDNA was tagged by a template-switch adaptor containing 12 random nucleotides. TCRdb reprocessed the 5' RACE reads via MiXCR and lists one record per CDR3 protein. Of approximately 800,000 distinct CDR3 sequences listed, 58% are singletons. The source is a man aged 25-45 years in good health. The sequenced material came from blood. The chain joins TRBV7-2 to TRBJ2-1; 8 bases are a match to TRBD2. The CDR3 bases are TGTGCCAGCAGCTTTTACCGACGAGCGGGAGTCGATGAGCAGTTCTTC. This sequence encodes CASSFYRRAGVDEQFF. The full variable domain, with the rest looked up from reference TRBV7-2 and TRBJ2-1, is GAGVSQSPSNKVTEKGKDVELRCDPISGHTALYWYRQSLGQGLEFLIYFQGNSAPDKSGLPSDRFSAERTGGSVSTLTIQRTQQEDSAVYLCASSFYRRAGVDEQFFGPGTRLTVL.